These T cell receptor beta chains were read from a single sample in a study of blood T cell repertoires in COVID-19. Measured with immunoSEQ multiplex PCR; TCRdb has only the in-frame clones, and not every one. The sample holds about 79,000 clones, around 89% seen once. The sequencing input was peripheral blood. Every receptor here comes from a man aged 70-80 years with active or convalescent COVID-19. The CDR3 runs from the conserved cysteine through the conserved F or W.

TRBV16,CASSQILQGTGNTEAFF
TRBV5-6,CASSLSQGAASNQPQHF
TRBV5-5,CASSAWGEFSYEQYF
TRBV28,CASSDPQGVKLFF
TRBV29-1,CSATPPTTGSYGYTF
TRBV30,CAWSGAETQYF
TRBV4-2,CASSPRQGTYEQYF
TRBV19,CASSPQTGPEQFF
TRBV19,CASSINTGPQHF
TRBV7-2,CASSLDRGDEKLFF
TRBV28,CASSLYGGPGADTQYF
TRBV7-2,CASSPLAGPQETQYF
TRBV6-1,CASSLLNTGELFF
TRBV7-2,CASREVQGMNTEAFF
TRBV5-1,CASSQGLAGGVLTDTQYF
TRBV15,CATSRGEPGHAGNTIYF
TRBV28,CASLQGPYNSPLHF
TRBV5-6,CASSWWTGLRGNTEAFF
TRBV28,CASSLGQQGGNQPQHF
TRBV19,CASKGQGATNTEAFF
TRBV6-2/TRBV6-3,CASSQTGSNTGELFF
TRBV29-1,CSAGLAGGREQYF
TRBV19,CASSIFSQREGRETQYF
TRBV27,CASSKASGRALNYEQYF
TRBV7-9,CASSLRRGAAGANVLTF
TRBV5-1,CASSLAGETYNEQFF
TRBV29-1,CSVERGPGEKLFF
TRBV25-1,CASRRTGEGSPLHF
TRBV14,CASSRPFYEQYF
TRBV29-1,CSVAHDRSGTEAFF
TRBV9,CASSVATTGGYTF
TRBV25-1,CASSGAGPQHF
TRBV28,CASSLLTGGQYF
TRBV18,CASSSNADMNTEAFF
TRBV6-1,CASSEAARSYNEQFF
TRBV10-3,CAINQKANTGELFF
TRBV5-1,CASSLRQGNTEAFF
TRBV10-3,CAINSDPSGYEQYF
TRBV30,CAWSLKGTPNTGELFF
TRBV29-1,CSTRQGRNYGYTF
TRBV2,CASAGISNQPQHF
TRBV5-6,CASSLRPGINQPQHF
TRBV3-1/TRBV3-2,CASSRSDRGLVRLHF
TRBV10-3,CAIMETVNTEAFF
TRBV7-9,CASTPGDYSKVDNEQFF
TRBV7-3,CASSSGTSGTITGELFF
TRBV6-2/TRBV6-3,CASSDSGTGRSYEQYF
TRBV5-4,CASRRFVGADYGYTF
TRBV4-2,CASSQDSGTSGSEQYF